This T cell receptor (beta chain) was sequenced for a study of beta chain features in type 1 diabetes. Expressed TCRB transcripts were sequenced, since all the RNA that had been isolated was reverse transcribed. About 3.5 million reads per sample on average were obtained from naive, central memory and regulatory T cell samples. The assay was immunoSEQ multiplex PCR, and TCRdb's table has in-frame clones only and misses some. The table lists about 160,000 clones, 8% to 9.5% of them singletons. V shed 10 bases, J shed 4 bases, and the junction held 5 bases outside the gene matches. The germline V gene encodes CDR1 SGHAT and CDR2 FQNNGV. This CDR3 region has 12 residues. Study-wide points: When VDJ junctions were examined, type 1 diabetes patients showed fewer insertions and more deletions. PCR, the amplification step, might favor shorter templates, equally in patients and controls. All four CD4+ subsets of Type 1 diabetes patients contained TCRB CDR3s that were moderately but significantly shorter.

Turning to this clone: What it binds is not known.

The sequenced sample was central memory CD4+ T cells from blood. The J gene is TRBJ2-7, the V gene TRBV11-2, with 9 bases aligning to TRBD1. The receptor comes from a woman under 30 with type 1 diabetes. CDR3 DNA: TGTGCCACCAATGACAGGGGGTACGAGCAGTACTTC. This codes for CATNDRGYEQYF. The whole variable domain, remainder taken from reference TRBV11-2 and TRBJ2-7, is EAGVAQSPRYKIIEKRQSVAFWCNPISGHATLYWYQQILGQGPKLLIQFQNNGVVDDSQLPKDRFSAERLKGVDSTLKIQPAKLEDSAVYLCATNDRGYEQYFGPGTRLTVT.